This T cell receptor (beta chain) was recorded in a study of T cell responses to AZD1222 COVID-19 vaccine (dated by TCRdb to about 2021). Some background on the complete study: AZD1222 recipients given second doses at about 4 weeks or at about 12 weeks were pooled, since spike-specific TCR depth and breadth were not found to differ between the two schedules. A total of just over 230 trial participants underwent TCR sequencing, of whom 207 had received two doses of AZD1222 and roughly 26 had received two doses of the MenACWY control vaccine. Trial participants were enrolled by age into subgroups of 18-55, 56-69 and 70-plus years, and approximately 150, 30 and 60 TCR-sequenced participants, respectively, were included in these subgroups.

Concerning this clone itself: No antigen is known for it. Within one base of it there is no much larger clone, and no base qualities were kept.

The research as a whole found: Reportedly, almost half of the unique spike-specific TCRs recognized epitopes lying outside the regions that are mutated in the B.1.351 and B.1.1.7 variants. Participants were mostly white British and included more females than males, and it was suggested by the authors that clonal diversity may have been underestimated. Vaccine-associated CD4 TCRs spanned the whole spike protein, with dominant responses in regions 160-218 and 743-854. Only six AZD1222 recipients were SARS-CoV-2 seropositive at baseline, limiting conclusions about previously exposed vaccinees. In the small 56-69-year group, the increase in depth fell short of significance, most likely because of low power. Because no samples from the day 14 peak response were available, repertoires could be characterized only after the peak T cell response. Spike-specific TCR breadth and depth rose significantly after two AZD1222 doses compared with day 0 and with MenACWY recipients.

From V the trimming removes 2 bases and from J it removes 9 bases, while the gene matches leave 8 bases of the junction unaccounted for. The CDR3, from cysteine to phenylalanine, totals 15 residues. Only the CDR3 region is kept as DNA, spanning 45 bases read in frame from base 1. CDR1 and CDR2 (SGDLS, YYNGEE) derive from the germline V gene. According to the study, the label for this sample's time point signals: baseline before first vaccination. The vaccinee samples were drawn from two UK trials, COV001 and COV002, one of which was a single-blind randomized controlled phase 2/3 trial testing AZD1222 (ChAdOx1 nCoV-19) in healthy adults. For TCRbeta chain sequencing, PBMC samples were collected from trial participants at day 0 and at day 28 after the second dose. The CDR3 regions of human TCRbeta chains were analyzed by immunosequencing. On the authors' methods: Repertoire TCRs were matched against a reference library of SARS-CoV-2-specific TCRs generated with the MIRA antigen-specificity platform. Breadth meant the fraction of unique TCRs that were SARS-CoV-2-associated, whereas depth meant the fraction of total T cells that were SARS-CoV-2-associated. Each spike-specific TCR was assigned to its reactive spike region and to a CD4 or CD8 class using the MIRA data. Log10-transformed breadth and depth values were compared by one-way ANOVA with Sidak's multiple comparisons tests. In TCRdb, the immuneACCESS table is reduced to in-frame sequences with V and J assigned. These tables do not hold every clone; where another copy was compared, an unresolved V gene accounts for under half, and the others remain unexplained. The DNA gave D and trimming, while V, J and clone size come from that table. This sample gives roughly 250,000 clones in total; roughly 93% of them show up just once. The ten largest clones represent less than 0.65% of the sample.

The sample was peripheral blood, taken on day 0 of AZD1222 vaccination. The chain employs TRBV9 and TRBJ2-1; the junction holds 10 bases that match TRBD2. The TCR originated in an adult in good health. The CDR3 protein is CASSVSGRSLGEQFF. The base sequence is TGTGCCAGCAGCGTTAGCGGGAGGTCCCTCGGTGAGCAGTTCTTC. With the portions outside the CDR3 filled from the reference TRBV9 and TRBJ2-1 genes, the complete variable region becomes DSGVTQTPKHLITATGQRVTLRCSPRSGDLSVYWYQQSLDQGLQFLIQYYNGEERAKGNILERFSAQQFPDLHSELNLSSLELGDSALYFCASSVSGRSLGEQFFGPGTRLTVL.